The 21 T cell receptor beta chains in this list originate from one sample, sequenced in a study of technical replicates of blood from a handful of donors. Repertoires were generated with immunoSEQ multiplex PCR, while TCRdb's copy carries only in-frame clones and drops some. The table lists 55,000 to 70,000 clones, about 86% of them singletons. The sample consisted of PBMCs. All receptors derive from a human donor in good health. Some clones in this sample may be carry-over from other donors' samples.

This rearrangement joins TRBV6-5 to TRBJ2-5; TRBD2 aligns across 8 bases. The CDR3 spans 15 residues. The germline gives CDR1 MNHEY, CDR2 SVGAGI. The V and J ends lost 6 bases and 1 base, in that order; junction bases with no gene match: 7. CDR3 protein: CASRKAGECQETQYF. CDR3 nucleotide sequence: TGTGCCAGCAGGAAAGCGGGAGAATGCCAAGAGACCCAGTACTTC.

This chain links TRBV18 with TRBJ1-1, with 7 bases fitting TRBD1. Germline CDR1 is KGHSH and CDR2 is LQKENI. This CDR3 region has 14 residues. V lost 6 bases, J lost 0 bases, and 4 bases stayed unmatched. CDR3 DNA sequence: TGTGCCAGCTCGACAGGGATCATGAACACTGAAGCTTTCTTT. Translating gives CASSTGIMNTEAFF.

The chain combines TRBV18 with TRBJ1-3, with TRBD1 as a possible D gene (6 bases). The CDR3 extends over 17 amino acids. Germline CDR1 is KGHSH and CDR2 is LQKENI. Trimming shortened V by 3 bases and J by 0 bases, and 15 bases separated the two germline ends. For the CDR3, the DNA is TGTGCCAGCTCACCTCCGACAGGTCGGATCTCTGGAAACACCATATATTTT. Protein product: CASSPPTGRISGNTIYF.

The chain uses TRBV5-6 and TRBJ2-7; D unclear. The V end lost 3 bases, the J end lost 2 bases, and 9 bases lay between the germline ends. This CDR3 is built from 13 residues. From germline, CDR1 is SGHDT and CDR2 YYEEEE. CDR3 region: CASSSGYTYEQYF. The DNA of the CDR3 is TGTGCCAGCAGCTCAGGATACACCTACGAGCAGTACTTC.

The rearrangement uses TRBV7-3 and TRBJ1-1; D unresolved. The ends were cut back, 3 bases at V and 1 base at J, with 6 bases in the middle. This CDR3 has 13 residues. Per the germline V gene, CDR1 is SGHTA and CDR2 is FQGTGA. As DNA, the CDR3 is TGTGCCAGCAGCTTCCAGCGGAACACTGAAGCTTTCTTT. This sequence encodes CASSFQRNTEAFF.

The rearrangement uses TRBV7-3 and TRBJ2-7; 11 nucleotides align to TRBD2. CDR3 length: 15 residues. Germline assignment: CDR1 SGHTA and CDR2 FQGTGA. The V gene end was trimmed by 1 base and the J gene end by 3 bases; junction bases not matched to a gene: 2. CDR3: CASSLSGTSGYEQYF. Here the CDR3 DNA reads TGTGCCAGCAGCTTAAGCGGGACTAGCGGCTACGAGCAGTACTTC. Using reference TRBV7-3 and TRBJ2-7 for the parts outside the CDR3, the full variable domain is GAGVSQTPSNKVTEKGKYVELRCDPISGHTALYWYRQSLGQGPEFLIYFQGTGAADDSGLPNDRFFAVRPEGSVSTLKIQRTERGDSAVYLCASSLSGTSGYEQYFGPGTRLTVT.

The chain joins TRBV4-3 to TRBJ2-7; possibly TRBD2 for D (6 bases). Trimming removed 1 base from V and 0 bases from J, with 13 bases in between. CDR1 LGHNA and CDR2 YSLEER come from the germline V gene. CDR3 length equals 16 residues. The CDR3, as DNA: TGCGCCAGCAGCCAAGTGTTTGGGGGGAGCTCCTACGAGCAGTACTTC. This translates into CASSQVFGGSSYEQYF.

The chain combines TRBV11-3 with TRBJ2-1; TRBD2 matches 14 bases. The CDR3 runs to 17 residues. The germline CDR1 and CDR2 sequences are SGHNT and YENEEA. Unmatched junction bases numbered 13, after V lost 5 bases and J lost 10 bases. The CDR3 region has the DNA TGTGCCAGCAGCCACTTACCGGGACTAGCGGGAGTAAACGAGCAGTTCTTC. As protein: CASSHLPGLAGVNEQFF.

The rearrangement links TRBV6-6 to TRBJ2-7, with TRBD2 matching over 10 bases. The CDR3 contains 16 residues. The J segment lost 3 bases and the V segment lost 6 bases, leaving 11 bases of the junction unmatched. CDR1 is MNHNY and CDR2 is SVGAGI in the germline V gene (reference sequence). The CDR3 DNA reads TGTGCCAGCAGGGACCCCGAGCGGGAGGGAATCTACGAGCAGTACTTC. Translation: CASRDPEREGIYEQYF.

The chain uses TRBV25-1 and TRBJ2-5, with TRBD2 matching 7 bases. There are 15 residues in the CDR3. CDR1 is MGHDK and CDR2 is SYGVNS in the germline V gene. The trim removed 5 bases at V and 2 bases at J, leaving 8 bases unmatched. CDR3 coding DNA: TGTGCCAGCAGTCAGCGACTAGCTCAACAAGAGACCCAGTACTTC. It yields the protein CASSQRLAQQETQYF. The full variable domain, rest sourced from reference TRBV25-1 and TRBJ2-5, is EADIYQTPRYLVIGTGKKITLECSQTMGHDKMYWYQQDPGMELHLIHYSYGVNSTEKGDLSSESTVSRIRTEHFPLTLESARPSHTSQYLCASSQRLAQQETQYFGPGTRLLVL.

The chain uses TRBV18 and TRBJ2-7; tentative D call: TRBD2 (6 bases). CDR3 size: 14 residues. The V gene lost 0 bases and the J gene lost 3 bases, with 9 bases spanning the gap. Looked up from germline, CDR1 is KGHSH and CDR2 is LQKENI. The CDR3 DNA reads TGTGCCAGCTCACCACCGGGACTCAACTACGAGCAGTACTTC. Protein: CASSPPGLNYEQYF.

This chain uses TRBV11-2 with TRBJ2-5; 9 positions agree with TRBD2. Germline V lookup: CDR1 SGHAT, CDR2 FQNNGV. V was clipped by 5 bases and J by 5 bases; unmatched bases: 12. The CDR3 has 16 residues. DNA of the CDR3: TGTGCCAGCAGCCCCAGGCCGCGGGGGGGCGAGGAGACCCAGTACTTC. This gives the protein CASSPRPRGGEETQYF. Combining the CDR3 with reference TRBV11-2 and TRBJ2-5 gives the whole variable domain EAGVAQSPRYKIIEKRQSVAFWCNPISGHATLYWYQQILGQGPKLLIQFQNNGVVDDSQLPKDRFSAERLKGVDSTLKIQPAKLEDSAVYLCASSPRPRGGEETQYFGPGTRLLVL.

CDR3 nucleotides: TGTGCCAGCTCCCCCGGGACTAGCGGGGGCGCAGATACGCAGTATTTT. Translation gives CASSPGTSGGADTQYF. The chain couples TRBV2 to TRBJ2-3, with 14 bases identical to TRBD2. Unmatched junction bases numbered 8, after V lost 8 bases and J lost 4 bases. In germline, CDR1 is SNHLY, CDR2 FYNNEI. The CDR3 sequence is 16 residues long. Filled out from reference TRBV2 and TRBJ2-3, the complete variable domain reads EPEVTQTPSHQVTQMGQEVILRCVPISNHLYFYWYRQILGQKVEFLVSFYNNEISEKSEIFDDQFSVERPDGSNFTLKIRSTKLEDSAMYFCASSPGTSGGADTQYFGPGTRLTVL.

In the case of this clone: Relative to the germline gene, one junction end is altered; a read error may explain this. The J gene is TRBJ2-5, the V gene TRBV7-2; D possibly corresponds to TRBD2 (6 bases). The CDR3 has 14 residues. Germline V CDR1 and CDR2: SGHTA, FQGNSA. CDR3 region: CASTRRGIQGTQYF. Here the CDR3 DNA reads TGTGCCAGCACCCGCCGGGGGATCCAAGGGACCCAGTACTTC.

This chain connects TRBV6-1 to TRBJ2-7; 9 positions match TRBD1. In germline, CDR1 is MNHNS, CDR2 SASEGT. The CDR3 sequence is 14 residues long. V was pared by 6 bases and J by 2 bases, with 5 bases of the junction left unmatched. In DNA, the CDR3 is TGTGCCAGCAGGGGACAGGGTTTGGCCTACGAGCAGTACTTC. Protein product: CASRGQGLAYEQYF.

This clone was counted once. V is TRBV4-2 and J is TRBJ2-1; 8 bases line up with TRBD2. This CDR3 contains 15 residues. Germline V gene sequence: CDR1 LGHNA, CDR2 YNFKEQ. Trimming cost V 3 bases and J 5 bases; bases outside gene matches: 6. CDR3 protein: CASSQYGTRDNEQFF. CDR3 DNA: TGTGCCAGCAGCCAGTACGGGACTAGGGACAATGAGCAGTTCTTC.

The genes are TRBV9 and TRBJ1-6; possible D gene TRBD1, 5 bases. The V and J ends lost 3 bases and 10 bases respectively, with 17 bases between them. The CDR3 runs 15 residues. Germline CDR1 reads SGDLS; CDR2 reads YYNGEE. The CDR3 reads CASSAEGRGDSPLHF. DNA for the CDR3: TGTGCCAGCAGCGCCGAGGGGAGGGGTGACTCACCCCTCCACTTT.

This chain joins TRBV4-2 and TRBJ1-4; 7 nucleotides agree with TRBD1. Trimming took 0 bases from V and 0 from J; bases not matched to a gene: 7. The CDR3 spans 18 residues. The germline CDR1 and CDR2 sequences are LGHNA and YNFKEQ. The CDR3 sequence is CASSQDGQGGSTNEKLFF. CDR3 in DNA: TGTGCCAGCAGCCAAGATGGCCAGGGGGGATCAACTAATGAAAAACTGTTTTTT.

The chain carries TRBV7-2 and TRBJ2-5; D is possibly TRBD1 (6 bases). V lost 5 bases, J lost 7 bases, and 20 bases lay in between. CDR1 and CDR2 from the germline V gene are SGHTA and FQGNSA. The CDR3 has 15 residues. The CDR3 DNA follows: TGTGCCAGCAGCCTAAACGTGGGGGCGTATGGGACCCAGTACTTC. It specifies CASSLNVGAYGTQYF.

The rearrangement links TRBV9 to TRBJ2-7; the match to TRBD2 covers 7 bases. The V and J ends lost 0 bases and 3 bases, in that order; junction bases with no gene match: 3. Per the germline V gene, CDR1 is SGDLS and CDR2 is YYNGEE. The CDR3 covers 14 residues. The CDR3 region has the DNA TGTGCCAGCAGCGTAGCAACGGGGGGCTACGAGCAGTACTTC. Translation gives CASSVATGGYEQYF.

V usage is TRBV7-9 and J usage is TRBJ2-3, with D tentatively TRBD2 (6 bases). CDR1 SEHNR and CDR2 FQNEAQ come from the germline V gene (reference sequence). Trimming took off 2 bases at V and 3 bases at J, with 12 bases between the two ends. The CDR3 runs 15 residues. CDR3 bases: TGTGCCAGCAGCTTAATCCGGGGGAGGACAGATACGCAGTATTTT. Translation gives CASSLIRGRTDTQYF. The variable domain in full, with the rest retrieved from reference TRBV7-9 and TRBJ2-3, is DTGVSQNPRHKITKRGQNVTFRCDPISEHNRLYWYRQTLGQGPEFLTYFQNEAQLEKSRLLSDRFSAERPKGSFSTLEIQRTEQGDSAMYLCASSLIRGRTDTQYFGPGTRLTVL.